A selection of T cell receptor beta chains follows, all from one sample in a study of blood T cells in healthy people across ages. TCRdb used MiXCR to reprocess the 5' RACE reads, holding one entry per CDR3 protein. This table has some 900,000 distinct CDR3 sequences, roughly 52% appearing once. The sample comprised blood. These receptors came from a young man in good health. Both conserved end residues are trimmed from each CDR3.

v_gene | CDR3aa
TRBV7-2 | ASSLDWVLNAF
TRBV15 | ATSRDIAGNQETQY
TRBV12-3/TRBV12-4 | ASSSPSGGDSGANVLT
TRBV5-1 | ASSQQGDTQY
TRBV6-5 | ASSYRGTSGTPGWETQY
TRBV20-1 | SAEGGAGYGYT
TRBV20-1 | SAPDSLRQETQY
TRBV10-3 | AMREGKAANTGELF
TRBV5-5 | ASSLLAEGTEAF
TRBV9 | ASSAKGGPPYEQY
TRBV6-1 | ASSDQGRQY
TRBV18 | ASSPPGTGFPNEQF
TRBV4-1 | ASSQVEGGTGELF
TRBV10-3 | ATGTSGGANTGELF
TRBV27 | ASSLTHRGIPKSTDTQY
TRBV20-1 | SATSPGQNYGYT
TRBV11-2 | ASSSFSYSDNEQF
TRBV2 | ASRIVGDEQF
TRBV12-3/TRBV12-4 | ASSSPGTGQF
TRBV7-9 | ASSPLLAKETQY
TRBV29-1 | SVVLSDTGGMEQY
TRBV10-3 | AILRDKDYEQY
TRBV3-1 | ASSQQGAEAF
TRBV7-2 | ASSLEPTEWNEQF
TRBV20-1 | SAPDGSPYNSPLH
TRBV11-2 | ASSIRDRGLDEQF
TRBV30 | AWSINYGYT
TRBV3-1 | ASSQGRGDWADTQY
TRBV12-3/TRBV12-4 | ASSLQESSTDTQY
TRBV27 | ASSWGAKTEAF
TRBV3-1 | ASSQEGASALH
TRBV12-3/TRBV12-4 | ASSLQPFEQF
TRBV2 | ASTESGGLNYGYT
TRBV25-1 | ASSGASAYEQY
TRBV18 | ASSRNGQATNEKLF
TRBV4-3 | ASSQDRTGRDTQY
TRBV6-5 | ASSPDRGRGEQY
TRBV6-6 | ASSDRQGGEKLF
TRBV20-1 | SAPGDSRSGANVLT
TRBV11-1 | ASSSTGTSGGADAPRTDTQY
TRBV9 | TSSVGDSNEQF
TRBV9 | ASSATGATNEKLF
TRBV7-8 | ASSLRRGVAETQY
TRBV6-6 | ASRAKTGANYGYT
TRBV11-2 | ASSLDPGQVNTEAF
TRBV20-1 | SARKKSGTDNTGELF
TRBV6-5 | ASSYEGSTYSEQF
TRBV3-1 | ASSATGTFFYGYT
TRBV3-1 | ASSLLKGLAGITDTQY
TRBV6-5 | VSTDTSSYEQY
TRBV6-5 | ATGRYGSTGELF
TRBV29-1 | SVRAGRMGTDTQY
TRBV6-5 | ASSDSGTGGYT
TRBV10-3 | AISERDREYYGYT
TRBV9 | ASSVADGPTEAF